This T cell receptor (beta chain) was observed in a study of early stage breast cancer tumors. The protocol was immunoSEQ multiplex PCR, while the TCRdb copy is restricted to in-frame clones and leaves out a portion. The data contain about 30,000 clones, 74% of them singletons. Study-wide points: Bulk DNA sequencing of unsorted cells missed chain pairing and markers. Commonly generated sequences made up most enriched TCRB sequences shared between patients.

With regard to this clone: Antigen unknown.

Roughly 18-55 mg of tissue was diced for each tumor. The clonotype was recovered from a person aged 25 to 45 with breast cancer. The sequenced sample was breast tumor tissue.

The CDR3 DNA sequence: TGCGCCAGCAGCCAAGATCAAAGGGGGTTAAATGGCTACACCTTC. Its protein is CASSQDQRGLNGYTF. The genes are TRBV4-3 and TRBJ1-2; perhaps TRBD1 as D (6 bases). The germline V and J ends were trimmed by 0 bases and 6 bases, with 14 bases remaining between them. CDR3 length: 15 residues. CDR1 and CDR2 from the germline V gene are LGHNA and YSLEER.